This is a list of T cell receptor beta chains from one sample in a study of human T cells and chemical hapten exposure. TCRdb passed the RACE reads through MiXCR, listing each CDR3 protein once. The sample shows 69,000 or so distinct CDR3 sequences, about a tenth of them seen only once. The source was whole blood, collected in connection with sensitization to the hapten diphenylcyclopropenone (DPC). The source is a woman between 45 and 65 years old with alopecia areata. Some clones in this sample may be carry-over from other donors' samples. The CDR3 runs from the conserved cysteine through the conserved F or W. The D gene is left open where the match is weak. Not every row has a clone size; where given, it reads once, few, many or a size class.

clone size,V gene,J gene,D gene,CDR3 DNA,CDR3 protein
many,TRBV11-2,TRBJ1-2,TRBD1,TGTGCCAGCCGTCCGGGGGACAGATCCTATGGCTACACCTTC,CASRPGDRSYGYTF
few,TRBV20-1,TRBJ1-1,NA,TGCAGTGCTAGACCGACCGTACGGGGCACTGAAGCTTTCTTT,CSARPTVRGTEAFF
NA,TRBV5-1,TRBJ2-1,TRBD2,TGCGCCAGCGCCGGACTAGGTAGTAGCTCCTACAATGAGCAGTTCTTC,CASAGLGSSSYNEQFF
NA,TRBV7-6,TRBJ2-1,TRBD2,TGTGCCAGCAGCTTAGTCGGGAGGGCTTTGAATGAGCAGTTCTTC,CASSLVGRALNEQFF
NA,TRBV14,TRBJ1-2,NA,TGTGCCAGCAGCCAGACAGCCCCTGGAGGGGGCTACACCTTC,CASSQTAPGGGYTF
many,TRBV12-3/TRBV12-4,TRBJ2-2,TRBD2,TGTGCCAGCAGTTTTTTAGCGGGTCCCACCGGGGAGCTGTTTTTT,CASSFLAGPTGELFF
many,TRBV20-1,TRBJ2-2,TRBD1,TGCAGTGCTCCGGACAGGGCGGGCGGGGAGCTGTTTTTT,CSAPDRAGGELFF
many,TRBV11-1,TRBJ2-7,TRBD1,TGTGCCAGCAGTCGTGGACAGGGAGCCCCTTACGAGCAGTACTTC,CASSRGQGAPYEQYF
NA,TRBV27,TRBJ2-1,TRBD1,TGTGCCAGCAGCCCTAGGACAGGAAACTACAATGAGCAGTTCTTC,CASSPRTGNYNEQFF
few,TRBV10-3,TRBJ1-2,NA,TGTGCCGCCGGAGCTGACTATGGCTACACCTTC,CAAGADYGYTF
NA,TRBV29-1,TRBJ1-1,NA,TGCAGCGTTGAAGTGGGGGGCAGCCACACTGAAGCTTTCTTT,CSVEVGGSHTEAFF
many,TRBV5-4,TRBJ1-2,NA,TGTGCCAGCAGCTTGATAGGAAACAGCTATGGCTACACCTTC,CASSLIGNSYGYTF
many,TRBV4-2,TRBJ2-5,TRBD2,TGTGCCAGCAGCCAAGATAGGCCGGGACTAGGTACTGGTAAGACCCAGTACTTC,CASSQDRPGLGTGKTQYF
few,TRBV10-3,TRBJ2-1,TRBD2,TGTGCCATCAGTACTAGCGGGAGCTCCTACAATGAGCAGTTCTTC,CAISTSGSSYNEQFF
once,TRBV28,TRBJ2-2,NA,TGTGCCAGCAGTTTATTGTACCCCGGGGAGCTGTTTTTT,CASSLLYPGELFF
many,TRBV29-1,TRBJ1-1,NA,TGCAGCTTCGGACGATCGAACACTGAAGCTTTCTTT,CSFGRSNTEAFF
many,TRBV20-1,TRBJ1-6,TRBD1,TGCAGTGCTAGAGAAGGACAGGGCGTTTCACCCCTCCACTTT,CSAREGQGVSPLHF
few,TRBV29-1,TRBJ2-2,TRBD2,TGCAGCGTGATAGCGGGCGGCGCCGGGGAGCTGTTTTTT,CSVIAGGAGELFF
many,TRBV7-2,TRBJ2-3,TRBD2,TGTGCCAGCAGCTTAGCTAGCGGGAGATGGTATGCAGATACGCAGTATTTT,CASSLASGRWYADTQYF
many,TRBV20-1,TRBJ2-1,NA,TGCAGTGCTAAGCTAGGAGAATACAATGAGCAGTTCTTC,CSAKLGEYNEQFF
NA,TRBV5-1,TRBJ2-3,TRBD1,TGCGCCAGCAGCTTCCAGGGGGACAGCACAGATACGCAGTATTTT,CASSFQGDSTDTQYF
many,TRBV19,TRBJ1-5,TRBD1,TGTGCCAGTACTCCTCGGGACAGGTTGCAGCAGCCCCAGCATTTT,CASTPRDRLQQPQHF
NA,TRBV20-1,TRBJ1-2,NA,TGCAGTGCTTACCTCGTGGGGAGCAACAATGGCTACACCTTC,CSAYLVGSNNGYTF
few,TRBV29-1,TRBJ2-3,TRBD1,TGCAGCGCTCAAAGCTCAGGGGGCACCACAGATACGCAGTATTTT,CSAQSSGGTTDTQYF
many,TRBV6-1,TRBJ1-1,NA,TGTGCCAGCAGTATGGGGGCCGACACTGAAGCTTTCTTT,CASSMGADTEAFF
many,TRBV5-1,TRBJ2-3,TRBD1,TGCGCCAGCAGCTTGGCCGGGACAGGGGGCACAGATACGCAGTATTTT,CASSLAGTGGTDTQYF
NA,TRBV7-2,TRBJ2-3,TRBD2,TGTGCCAGCAGCTTTGGGGGGGAAGATACGCAGTATTTT,CASSFGGEDTQYF
many,TRBV19,TRBJ2-5,NA,TGTGCCAGTAGTACCCTAGCCCTCGGGGAGACCCAGTACTTC,CASSTLALGETQYF
few,TRBV24-1,TRBJ2-7,TRBD1,TGTGCCTTGGGGACAGCATACGAGCAGTACTTC,CALGTAYEQYF
many,TRBV19,TRBJ2-7,TRBD1,TGTGCCAGTAGTGGCCGGGACAGGGCCGAGCAGTACTTC,CASSGRDRAEQYF